The source of this T cell receptor beta chain is a study of blood T cell repertoires in COVID-19. V lost 0 bases to trimming and J lost 0 bases, with 7 bases between them. The CDR3 contains 16 residues. Germline CDR1 SGHRS, CDR2 YFSETQ. TCRdb's copy holds only in-frame clones and misses some; the assay was immunoSEQ multiplex PCR. The sample includes some 33,000 clones, roughly 87% of them seen just once. The sample taken for sequencing was peripheral blood. The rearrangement joins TRBV5-1 to TRBJ2-6; the D is unclear. This receptor was taken from a man in his 70s with active or convalescent COVID-19. The CDR3 here is CASSLGQPSGANVLTF. CDR3 bases: TGCGCCAGCAGCTTGGGGCAACCCTCTGGGGCCAACGTCCTGACTTTC. Supplemented by reference TRBV5-1 and TRBJ2-6, the full variable domain reads KAGVTQTPRYLIKTRGQQVTLSCSPISGHRSVSWYQQTPGQGLQFLFEYFSETQRNKGNFPGRFSGRQFSNSRSEMNVSTLELGDSALYLCASSLGQPSGANVLTFGAGSRLTVL.